The 10 T cell receptor beta chains below all came from one sample that was sequenced in a study of shared clonotypes between healthy human individuals (dated by TCRdb to the early 2020s). Library preparation was by the immunoSEQ multiplex PCR assay. In TCRdb, the immuneACCESS table is reduced to in-frame sequences with V and J assigned. These tables do not hold every clone; where another copy was compared, an unresolved V gene accounts for under half, and the others remain unexplained. This sample comprises some 480,000 clones, about 80% of them detected only once. Less than 15% of the sample is taken by the ten largest. The sample consisted of PBMCs. Source of these receptors: a woman aged 40 to 55 in good health. Some clones in this sample may be carry-over from other donors' samples.

J is TRBJ1-3 and V is TRBV6-1; D is ambiguous. The CDR3 consists of 15 residues. Trimming pared 1 base from V and 1 base from J, leaving 8 bases between. From germline, CDR1 is MNHNS and CDR2 SASEGT. Here the CDR3 reads CASSEVWLSGNTIYF. The CDR3 bases are TGTGCCAGCAGTGAAGTGTGGCTATCTGGAAACACCATATATTTT.

This clone was found a few times. The chain employs TRBV5-6 and TRBJ1-1; D not resolved. This CDR3 is 12 amino acids long. The V end lost 4 bases, the J end lost 1 base, and 5 bases lay between the germline ends. Germline CDR1 and CDR2: SGHDT and YYEEEE. CDR3 protein: CASSHGNTEAFF. Here the CDR3 DNA reads TGTGCCAGCAGCCACGGGAACACTGAAGCTTTCTTT.

V and J are TRBV11-2 and TRBJ1-1; tentatively, D is TRBD1 (5 bases). The V and J ends lost 4 bases and 5 bases respectively, with 17 bases between them. The CDR3 contains 15 residues. Germline values: CDR1 SGHAT, CDR2 FQNNGV. The CDR3 DNA sequence: TGTGCCAGCAGCTCCCCCCGACTGGGGGGGACTGAAGCTTTCTTT. Translation: CASSSPRLGGTEAFF.

This clone was recorded a few times. The chain joins TRBV30 to TRBJ1-4, with a weak D call TRBD1 (5 bases). The V gene's germline CDR1 is GTSNPN and CDR2 SVGIG (reference sequence). The CDR3 is 14 residues long. Between the trimmed V and J ends, which lost 5 bases and 4 bases, there was a span of 14 bases. The CDR3 protein is CAWGKGGDNEKLFF. The CDR3 DNA reads TGTGCCTGGGGGAAGGGAGGGGATAATGAAAAACTGTTTTTT.

The gene calls are TRBV19 and TRBJ2-7; 7 bases line up with TRBD2. The CDR3 covers 14 residues. Per germline, CDR1 LNHDA and CDR2 SQIVND (reference sequence). Trimming at V came to 7 bases and at J to 0 bases, leaving 6 bases not matched to a gene. CDR3: CASKVAGTSYEQYF. The CDR3 DNA reads TGTGCCAGTAAAGTAGCGGGTACCTCCTACGAGCAGTACTTC.

This chain joins TRBV7-6 and TRBJ2-1; 14 nucleotides line up with TRBD2. The CDR3 sequence is 15 residues long. Germline V gene sequence: CDR1 SGHVS, CDR2 FNYEAQ. J was trimmed by 8 bases and V by 5 bases; bases with no gene match: 5. The CDR3 coding sequence is TGTGCCAGCAGCACCCGGGGACTAGCGGGAGATGAGCAGTTCTTC. Residues: CASSTRGLAGDEQFF.

This chain links TRBV5-4 with TRBJ2-5, with 13 bases that match TRBD2. The germline CDR1 and CDR2 sequences are SGHNT and YYREEE (reference sequence). Losses at the gene ends were 9 bases for V and 4 bases for J; bases not matched to a gene: 21. The CDR3 contains 19 residues. The CDR3 bases are TGTGCCACAGCAGCCGCACAAAAAGGACTAGCGGGAGTATCAGAGACCCAGTACTTC. It codes for CATAAAQKGLAGVSETQYF.

As DNA, the CDR3 is TGTGCCAGCAGCGTGGGGTATGGCTACACCTTC. Protein product: CASSVGYGYTF. The chain is built from TRBV11-1 and TRBJ1-2, with D unclear. Germline-derived CDR1 and CDR2 are SGHAT and FQDESV (reference sequence). The V end was cut by 5 bases, the J end by 5 bases, with 6 bases between. This CDR3 is built from 11 residues.

The chain carries TRBV18 and TRBJ1-5; D ambiguous. This CDR3 comprises 15 residues. CDR1 KGHSH and CDR2 LQKENI come from the germline V gene. V was pared by 3 bases and J by 0 bases, with 9 bases between. The CDR3 DNA reads TGTGCCAGCTCACCTTCCAGTTATAGCAATCAGCCCCAGCATTTT. This sequence encodes CASSPSSYSNQPQHF.

The DNA for the CDR3 is TGCAGCGTTGCCTGGGACACCCGCTCAGCTTTCTTT. Amino acid sequence: CSVAWDTRSAFF. V usage is TRBV29-1 and J usage is TRBJ1-1, with D possibly being TRBD1 (6 bases). Per germline, CDR1 SQVTM and CDR2 ANQGSEA. V was trimmed by 4 bases and J by 10 bases, leaving 16 bases between them. The CDR3 is 12 amino acids. The complete variable domain, with remaining parts taken from reference TRBV29-1 and TRBJ1-1, reads SAVISQKPSRDICQRGTSLTIQCQVDSQVTMMFWYRQQPGQSLTLIATANQGSEATYESGFVIDKFPISRPNLTFSTLTVSNMSPEDSSIYLCSVAWDTRSAFFGQGTRLTVV.